The rows below give T cell receptor beta chains drawn from one sample of a study of shared clonotypes between healthy human individuals. Here immunoSEQ multiplex PCR was the method, and the copy in TCRdb shows in-frame clones only, minus some. The sample contains roughly 400,000 clones, around 96% of which appear only once. The sequenced sample consisted of memory CD8+ T cells sorted from blood. These receptor sequences come from a man younger than 45 in good health. Both conserved end residues are trimmed from each CDR3.

v_call cdr3_aa
TRBV5-1 ASSSGARGTNYNEQF
TRBV7-9 ASSLRGLTDTQY
TRBV7-9 ASSLPLFSGANVLT
TRBV6-5 ASSRLGQGYYEQY
TRBV4-2 ASSQVSGTGIEKLF
TRBV11-2 ASSLWGLYYEQY
TRBV4-2 ASSQALTVWETQY
TRBV19 ASSPDRGSGYEQY
TRBV21-1 ASSFRDRAKPKTSGSAETQY
TRBV28 ASTTGRETQY
TRBV6-6 ASTRRRQGGNTIY
TRBV4-2 ASSQEGFTDTQY
TRBV28 ASSLFPHDSPHYNEQF
TRBV4-1 ASSQGAHSYEQY
TRBV15 ATSRSTSTGYNSPLH
TRBV28 ASTKGGNTEAF
TRBV18 ASSPTSGRDFYEQY
TRBV4-2 ASSPAVSGYRYEQY
TRBV6-6 ASSYSGPNQPQH
TRBV6-5 ASSYSWWDRKH
TRBV7-9 ASSLSGGSGYT
TRBV7-6 ASSLASGTGELF
TRBV29-1 SAQPQETQY
TRBV15 ATSRGPTDTQY
TRBV30 AWPIRGKPQH
TRBV28 ASRPGGPGNEQF
TRBV5-6 ASSPWEDSPLH